Below, 7 T cell receptor beta chains from the same sample are listed, as sequenced in a study of T cell repertoires in cytomegalovirus infection. TCRdb passed the reads through MiXCR, listing each CDR3 protein once. The sample gives roughly 990,000 distinct CDR3 sequences, approximately 30% of which show up once; around 15% is in the top ten. No antigens are known for them. The specimen comprised cultured CD8+ T cells from PBMCs, sampled from culture after CMV antigen stimulation. These receptors all stem from a human donor in good health (CMV status not recorded). Some clones in this sample may be carry-over from other donors' samples.

The gene calls are TRBV6-2 or TRBV6-3 and TRBJ1-1; the match to TRBD1 covers 8 bases. The CDR3 covers 14 residues. The ends lost 8 bases at V and 4 bases at J; junction bases unmatched: 9. Looked up from germline, CDR1 is MNHEY and CDR2 is SVGEGT. The CDR3 DNA reads as TGTGCCAGCGGGGCCACAGGGGGAAGCACTGAAGCTTTCTTT. Its protein is CASGATGGSTEAFF.

A few counts support this clonotype. The rearrangement links TRBV19 to TRBJ1-5; 8 nucleotides agree with TRBD1. The CDR3 extends over 14 amino acids. After removal of 3 bases from V and 4 bases from J, the junction contained 2 bases not matched to a gene. Germline lookup yields CDR1 LNHDA and CDR2 SQIVND (reference sequence). The CDR3, as DNA: TGTGCCAGTAGTATGGACAGGGTGAATCAGCCCCAGCATTTT. The encoded protein is CASSMDRVNQPQHF.

This clonotype appeared a few times. The chain joins TRBV20-1 to TRBJ1-5, with 7 bases aligning to TRBD1. The CDR3 has 15 residues. Germline CDR1 is DFQATT and CDR2 is SNEGSKA (reference sequence). V was clipped by 3 bases and J by 5 bases; unmatched bases: 10. CDR3 residues: CSARGLTGTDQPQHF. The CDR3 bases are TGCAGTGCTAGGGGGCTGACAGGGACCGATCAGCCCCAGCATTTT.

The chain is built from TRBV7-4 and TRBJ2-5, with 11 bases matching TRBD1. The length of the CDR3 is 15 residues. CDR1 and CDR2 (germline): SGHVT, SQSDAQ. With 3 bases clipped from V and 3 bases from J, the junction kept 3 bases outside the gene matches. The CDR3 loop is CASSFRDRGEETQYF. The CDR3 DNA sequence: TGTGCCAGCAGCTTCCGGGACAGGGGGGAAGAGACCCAGTACTTC.

The chain couples TRBV9 to TRBJ2-1, with TRBD1 identical over 10 bases. V shed 4 bases and J 8 bases; nucleotides not matched to a gene: 6. Per germline, CDR1 SGDLS and CDR2 YYNGEE. This CDR3 is 14 amino acids long. The CDR3 loop reads CASSSGTGVYEQFF. The CDR3 nucleotides are TGTGCCAGCAGCTCCGGGACAGGGGTGTATGAGCAGTTCTTC.

This clonotype was seen only a few times. CDR3 coding DNA: TGTGCCAGCAGTTTATCGGGGTTGGGTTCACCCCTCCACTTT. Protein: CASSLSGLGSPLHF. The genes are TRBV27 and TRBJ1-6; D is unclear. Germline values: CDR1 MNHEY, CDR2 SMNVEV (reference sequence). CDR3 size: 14 residues. Deletions cut 0 bases from V and 9 bases from J, with 9 bases between.

Turning to this clonotype: Since a much larger clone is just one base distant, this may be a read error. The genes are TRBV7-8 and TRBJ2-4; D perhaps matches TRBD2 (5 bases). The CDR3 totals 14 residues. The germline V gene has CDR1 SGHVS and CDR2 FQNEAQ. CDR3 protein: CASSKGGTKTIQYF. The CDR3 bases are TGTGCCAGCAGTAAAGGAGGAACCAAAACCATTCAGTACTTC.